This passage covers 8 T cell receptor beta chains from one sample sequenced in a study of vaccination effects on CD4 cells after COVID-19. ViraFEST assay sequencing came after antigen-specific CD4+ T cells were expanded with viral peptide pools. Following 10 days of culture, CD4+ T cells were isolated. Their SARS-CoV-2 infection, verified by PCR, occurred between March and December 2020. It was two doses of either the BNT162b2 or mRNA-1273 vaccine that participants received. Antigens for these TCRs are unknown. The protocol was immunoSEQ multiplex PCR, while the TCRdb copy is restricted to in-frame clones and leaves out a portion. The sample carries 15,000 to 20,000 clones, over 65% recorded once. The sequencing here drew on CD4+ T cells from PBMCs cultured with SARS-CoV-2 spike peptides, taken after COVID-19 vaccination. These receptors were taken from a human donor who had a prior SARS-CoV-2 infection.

The CDR3 nucleotides read TGTGCCAGCAGCCGGGTAGCGGGGTTCACAGATACGCAGTATTTT. It codes for CASSRVAGFTDTQYF. This chain uses TRBV14 with TRBJ2-3; TRBD2 matches 8 bases. There are 15 residues in the CDR3. V was clipped by 4 bases and J by 2 bases; unmatched bases: 5. CDR1 is SGHDN, CDR2 FVKESK, per germline.

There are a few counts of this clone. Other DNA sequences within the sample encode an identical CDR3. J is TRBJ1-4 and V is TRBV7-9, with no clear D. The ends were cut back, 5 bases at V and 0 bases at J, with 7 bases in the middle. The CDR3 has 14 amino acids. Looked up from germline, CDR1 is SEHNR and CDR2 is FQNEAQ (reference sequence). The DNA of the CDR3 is TGTGCCAGCAGCCCTCAGTCAACTAATGAAAAACTGTTTTTT. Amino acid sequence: CASSPQSTNEKLFF.

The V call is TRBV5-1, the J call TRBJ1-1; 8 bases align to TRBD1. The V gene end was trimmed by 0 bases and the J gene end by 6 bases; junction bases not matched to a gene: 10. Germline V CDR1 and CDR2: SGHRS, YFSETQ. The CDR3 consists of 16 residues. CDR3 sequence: CASSLGAGQGGAEAFF. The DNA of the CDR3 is TGCGCCAGCAGCTTGGGCGCCGGACAGGGAGGCGCTGAAGCTTTCTTT. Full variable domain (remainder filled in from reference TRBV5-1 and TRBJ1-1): KAGVTQTPRYLIKTRGQQVTLSCSPISGHRSVSWYQQTPGQGLQFLFEYFSETQRNKGNFPGRFSGRQFSNSRSEMNVSTLELGDSALYLCASSLGAGQGGAEAFFGQGTRLTVV.

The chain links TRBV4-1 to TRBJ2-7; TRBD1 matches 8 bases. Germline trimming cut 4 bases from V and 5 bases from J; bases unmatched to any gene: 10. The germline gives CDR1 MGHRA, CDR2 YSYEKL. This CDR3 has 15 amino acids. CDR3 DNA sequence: TGCGCCAGCAGCCCCTGGACAGGGACTGCGAACGAGCAGTACTTC. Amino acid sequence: CASSPWTGTANEQYF.

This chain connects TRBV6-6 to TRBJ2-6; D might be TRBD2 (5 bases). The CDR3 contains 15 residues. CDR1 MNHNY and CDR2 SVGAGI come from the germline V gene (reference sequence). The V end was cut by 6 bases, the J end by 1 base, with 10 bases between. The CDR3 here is CASSAPGSGANVLTF. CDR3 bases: TGTGCCAGCAGCGCTCCGGGGTCTGGGGCCAACGTCCTGACTTTC.

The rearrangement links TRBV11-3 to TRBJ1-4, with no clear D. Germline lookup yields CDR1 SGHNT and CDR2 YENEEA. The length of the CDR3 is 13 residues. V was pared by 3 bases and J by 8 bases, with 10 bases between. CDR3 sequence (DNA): TGTGCCAGCAGCTTGCCGGGCTCAGAAAAACTGTTTTTT. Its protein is CASSLPGSEKLFF.

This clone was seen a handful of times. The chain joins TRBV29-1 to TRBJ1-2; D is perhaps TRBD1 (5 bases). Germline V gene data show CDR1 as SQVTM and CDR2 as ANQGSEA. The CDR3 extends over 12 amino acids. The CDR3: CLTGDDNYGYTF. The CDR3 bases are TGCCTTACGGGGGACGATAACTATGGCTACACCTTC.

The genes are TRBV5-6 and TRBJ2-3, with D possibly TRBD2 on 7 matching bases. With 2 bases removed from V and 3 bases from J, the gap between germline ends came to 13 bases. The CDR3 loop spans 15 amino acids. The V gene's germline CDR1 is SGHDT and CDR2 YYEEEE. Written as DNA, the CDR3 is TGTGCCAGCAGCTTAGGGGCGGGGGCGACAGATACGCAGTATTTT. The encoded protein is CASSLGAGATDTQYF.